This T cell receptor beta chain was found in a study of shared clonotypes between healthy human individuals. Whole-study findings and limits: An expected dependence of interdonor clonotype sharing on sequencing depth was noted.

The length of the CDR3 is 17 residues. The V gene's germline CDR1 is SGHRS and CDR2 YFSETQ. Trimming took off 0 bases at V and 4 bases at J, with 19 bases between the two ends. TCRdb's copy holds only in-frame clones and misses some; the assay was immunoSEQ multiplex PCR. Among more than 2 million clones listed, around 95% were seen once. This clone appeared once. Its antigen remains unidentified. Sequenced input: naive CD4+ T cells sorted from blood. This sample's subset: CD45RA+ positively selected. V and J are TRBV5-1 and TRBJ1-2, with D possibly being TRBD1 (6 bases). The TCR sequence derives from a man younger than 35 in good health. In nucleotides, the CDR3 is TGCGCCAGCAGCTTGGCTACAGGGTCCTTCCGAAGCTATGGCTACACCTTC. The encoded protein is CASSLATGSFRSYGYTF.